This T cell receptor (beta chain) was observed in a study of T cells in Graves' hyperthyroidism and ophthalmopathy (dated by TCRdb to between 2019 and 2020). As for the study more broadly: Peripheral blood was collected at initial diagnosis, before any treatment. Thyroid tissue and blood T-cell repertoires from six or seven Graves' hyperthyroidism patients were also compared in the study. The 75 to 100 discovery patients were divided at random into training and test sets in a 7:3 ratio. Following sampling, methimazole starting at 30 mg daily was given to hyperthyroidism patients, and high-dose intravenous methylprednisolone was given to ophthalmopathy patients. Prospective prediction of ophthalmopathy was tested in an independent validation cohort of some 19 hyperthyroidism patients and around 16 patients who later progressed to ophthalmopathy. TCR V-J signatures able to tell the groups apart were searched for in a discovery cohort of about a hundred patients, of whom over 40 had Graves' ophthalmopathy and 55 to 60 had stable Graves' hyperthyroidism. According to the paper, TCR Vbeta CDR3 sequencing was carried out on roughly 130 peripheral blood samples, which came from 40 to 45 ophthalmopathy, about 75 hyperthyroidism and roughly 17 progressor patients.

TCR beta CDR3 regions were amplified from RNA transcripts. The TCR CDR3 was subjected to a first round of RT-PCR using the HTBI primer set and the Qiagen OneStep RT-PCR kit. Libraries were constructed in a second round of multiplex PCR, after which size selection and purification were carried out. Libraries were sequenced paired-end with 100 bp reads on an Illumina HiSeq2000. For the original study's pipeline: SOAPnuke was used to process the raw data, removing reads that contained adapters or uncalled bases, had a mean Phred below 15, or lacked an exact match to the constant primer or identifier. High-quality paired reads were merged using COPE v1.2.5, and each unique nucleotide sequence was defined as a clonotype. MiTCR v1.1 was used to align clonotypes to the IMGT TRBV, TRBD and TRBJ reference segments. The analysis included only V-J combinations with a frequency above 0.0001, which together covered more than 98% of the repertoires. A TCS score was defined as the ratio between F50 (clonal expansion) and ExV (chaos), using BLOSUM62-based TCRdist between CDR3 peptides within each V-J. Welch's t-statistics and random forest reduced 500 to 550 V-J features to under 15, which were used in a naive Bayes classifier (R e1071). TCRdb passed the public sequencing reads through fastp at Q25 and MiXCR, retaining productive beta sequences. Here each entry gathers all rows of one CDR3 protein and keeps the most common genes and DNA. The V and J calls were not made by the authors but by TCRdb's processing. Counted in this sample were 550,000 to 650,000 distinct CDR3 sequences; 12% to 15% of them appeared once. The ten largest clones add up to around 14% of the sample.

A patient counted as having stable Graves' hyperthyroidism if no progression to ophthalmopathy occurred over 18 months of follow-up. Hyperthyroidism patients were newly diagnosed, with disease duration under 2 months, and aged 18 to 65 years. The study excluded patients with uncontrolled infections, other autoimmune diseases, pregnancy or lactation. Diagnoses relied on clinical symptoms, serum thyroxine and TRAb, thyroid ultrasound and orbital computed tomography. PBMCs were isolated from more than 9 ml of fresh peripheral blood by Ficoll-Paque density gradient centrifugation. Total RNA was extracted with Trizol reagent, and quality was checked on an Agilent 2100 Bioanalyzer. The paper as a whole reports these results and caveats: No statistical method was used to set the sample size in advance, and investigators knew the group allocation. Most expanded thyroid clonotypes (frequency above 0.001) were also found in blood, which suggests that blood repertoires may mirror thyroid immune responses. Ophthalmopathy was separated from stable hyperthyroidism by a 13 V-J signature model, with over 85% sensitivity and 81% to 82% specificity obtained in cross-validation and 80%/75% obtained in testing. In validation, the model predicted progression to ophthalmopathy a median of approximately 6.6 months before onset, with approximately 70% sensitivity and 72.22% specificity.

The CDR3 numbers 13 residues from cysteine through phenylalanine. Here the CDR3 DNA is all that survives: 39 bases in frame from base 1. CDR1 is given as LNHNV and CDR2 as YYDKDF, both from the germline V gene (reference sequence). A distance of 7 bases separates the germline ends of V and J, which lose 0 bases and 7 bases respectively. On this clonotype: The clone's antigen remains unknown. Qualities for individual bases were not recorded, and no much larger clone is one base off.

Sequencing input: blood. The clonotype comes from a middle-aged woman with Graves' hyperthyroidism. The chain was built from TRBV15 and TRBJ1-5; the D gene identity is not certain. The CDR3 amino acid sequence is: CATSRDSKQPQHF. The DNA sequence is TGTGCCACCAGCAGAGATAGTAAGCAGCCCCAGCATTTT.